The rows below give T cell receptor beta chains drawn from one sample of a study of T-cell reconstitution after alpha-beta-depleted transplantation in children. One entry per CDR3 protein results from TCRdb running MiXCR on the PCR reads. This sample has 500,000 to 750,000 distinct CDR3 sequences, with roughly 13% found just once. The specimen comprised PBMCs, mostly from graft donor cells, sampled 360 days after TCRalphabeta/CD19-depleted stem cell transplant. The receptor source for this set is a male patient under 18 who had a stem cell transplant for acute myeloid leukemia, so the T cells may come from the graft donor. Each CDR3 is given with its conserved first and last residue. A D gene is named only where the DNA matches it firmly. Expanded clones get a size class; other rows say once, few or many, or leave the size out.

j_call,v_call,d_call,clone_size,cdr3_aa,cdr3_nt
TRBJ2-1,TRBV28,TRBD2,-,CASSPRHSGTSGSNNEQFF,TGTGCCAGCAGTCCACGCCATTCGGGGACTAGCGGGAGTAATAATGAGCAGTTCTTC
TRBJ2-7,TRBV12-3/TRBV12-4,TRBD1,many,CATTTGGLYEQYF,TGTGCCACCACGACAGGGGGCCTCTACGAGCAGTACTTC
TRBJ2-5,TRBV7-8,TRBD1,-,CASSLYRDRTLQETQYF,TGTGCCAGCAGCCTCTACCGGGACAGGACACTTCAAGAGACCCAGTACTTC
TRBJ2-2,TRBV20-1,-,few,CSASTLTGELFF,TGCAGTGCTAGCACCCTCACCGGGGAGCTGTTTTTT
TRBJ2-2,TRBV3-1,-,few,CASSQGQTTGELFF,TGTGCCAGCAGCCAAGGACAGACGACCGGGGAGCTGTTTTTT
TRBJ1-5,TRBV6-2/TRBV6-3,-,few,CASSYGSPLRVAQHF,TGTGCCAGCAGTTACGGATCCCCCCTGCGAGTGGCCCAGCATTTT
TRBJ2-7,TRBV20-1,TRBD1,few,CSARWQGDPYEQYF,TGCAGTGCTAGGTGGCAGGGGGACCCCTACGAGCAGTACTTC
TRBJ2-2,TRBV5-1,-,many,CASSLRGPPAGSNTGELFF,TGCGCCAGCAGCTTGAGGGGGCCTCCAGCGGGATCGAACACCGGGGAGCTGTTTTTT
TRBJ2-1,TRBV20-1,TRBD2,-,CSARASGGPVYEQFF,TGCAGTGCTAGAGCATCGGGAGGGCCGGTCTATGAGCAGTTCTTC
TRBJ1-1,TRBV20-1,-,many,CSARDGGQGTEAFF,TGCAGTGCTAGAGATGGGGGGCAGGGCACTGAAGCTTTCTTT
TRBJ2-2,TRBV20-1,TRBD2,few,CSASGTSAPRTGELFF,TGCAGTGCCTCCGGGACTAGCGCCCCCCGGACCGGGGAGCTGTTTTTT
TRBJ2-7,TRBV7-9,-,many,CASSPGRSSYEQYF,TGTGCCAGCAGCCCCGGTCGTAGCTCCTACGAGCAGTACTTC